The source of this T cell receptor (beta chain) is a study of blood T cell repertoires in COVID-19. Study in general: Whether acute or convalescent, the COVID-19 samples came from the United States, Italy and Spain.

Deletions cut 2 bases from V and 4 bases from J, with 9 bases between. This CDR3 spans 14 amino acids. Germline CDR1 LGHDT, CDR2 YNNKEL (reference sequence). The assay was immunoSEQ multiplex PCR, and TCRdb's table has in-frame clones only and misses some. The profile covers around 65,000 clones, with roughly 82% appearing a single time and 35% to 50% taken by the ten largest. Sequences were obtained from peripheral blood. The genes are TRBV3-1 (or the pseudogene TRBV3-2) and TRBJ1-3; D ambiguous. This receptor was identified in a human donor in a cohort sampled during active COVID-19. CDR3 nucleotides: TGTGCCAGCAGCCAAATTTCTCAGGGAAACACCATATATTTT. The encoded protein is CASSQISQGNTIYF.